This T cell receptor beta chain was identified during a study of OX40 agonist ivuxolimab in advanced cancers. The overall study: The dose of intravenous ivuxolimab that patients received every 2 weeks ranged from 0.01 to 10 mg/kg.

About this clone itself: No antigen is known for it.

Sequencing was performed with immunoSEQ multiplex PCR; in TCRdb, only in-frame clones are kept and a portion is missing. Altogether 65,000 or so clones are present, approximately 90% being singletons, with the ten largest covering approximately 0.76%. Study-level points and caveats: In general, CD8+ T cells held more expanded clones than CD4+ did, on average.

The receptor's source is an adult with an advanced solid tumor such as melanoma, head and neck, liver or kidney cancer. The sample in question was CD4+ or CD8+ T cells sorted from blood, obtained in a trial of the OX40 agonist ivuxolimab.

The CDR3 region is CASSFKTGGETGELFF. In DNA form, the CDR3 reads TGTGCCAGCAGTTTCAAGACAGGGGGGGAGACCGGGGAGCTGTTTTTT. The chain couples TRBV6-5 to TRBJ2-2; 9 bases map to TRBD1. The V and J ends lost 4 bases and 5 bases, in that order; junction bases with no gene match: 8. Germline V gene lookup returns CDR1 MNHEY and CDR2 SVGAGI. CDR3 length: 16 residues.